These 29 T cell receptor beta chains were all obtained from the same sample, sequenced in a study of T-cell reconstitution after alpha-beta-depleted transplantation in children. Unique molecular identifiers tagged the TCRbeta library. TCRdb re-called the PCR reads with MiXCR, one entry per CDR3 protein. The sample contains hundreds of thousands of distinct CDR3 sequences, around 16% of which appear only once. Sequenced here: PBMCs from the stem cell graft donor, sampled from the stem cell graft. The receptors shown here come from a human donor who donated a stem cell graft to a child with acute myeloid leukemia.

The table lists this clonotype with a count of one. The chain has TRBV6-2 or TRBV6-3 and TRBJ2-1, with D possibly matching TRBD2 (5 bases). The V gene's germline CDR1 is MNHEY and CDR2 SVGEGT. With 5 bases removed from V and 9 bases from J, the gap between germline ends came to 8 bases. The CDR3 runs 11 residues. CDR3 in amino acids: CASSNGVEQFF. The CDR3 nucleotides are TGTGCCAGCAGTAACGGGGTTGAGCAGTTCTTC.

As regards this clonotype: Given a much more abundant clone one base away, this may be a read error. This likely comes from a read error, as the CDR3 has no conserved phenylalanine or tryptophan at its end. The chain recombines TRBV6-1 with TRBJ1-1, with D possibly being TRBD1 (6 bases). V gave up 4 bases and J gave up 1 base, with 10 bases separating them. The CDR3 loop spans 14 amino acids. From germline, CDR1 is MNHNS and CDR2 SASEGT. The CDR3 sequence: CASSGVGGNTEAFS. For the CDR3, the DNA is TGTGCCAGCAGTGGGGTAGGGGGGAACACTGAAGCTTTCTCT.

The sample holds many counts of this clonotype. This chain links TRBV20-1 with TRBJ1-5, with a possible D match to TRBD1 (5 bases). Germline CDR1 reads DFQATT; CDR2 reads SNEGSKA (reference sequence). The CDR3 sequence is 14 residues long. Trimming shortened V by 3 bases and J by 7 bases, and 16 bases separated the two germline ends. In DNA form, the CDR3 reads TGCAGTGCTAGGTCCCTCGGCAGGGACCAGCCCCAGCATTTT. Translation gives CSARSLGRDQPQHF.

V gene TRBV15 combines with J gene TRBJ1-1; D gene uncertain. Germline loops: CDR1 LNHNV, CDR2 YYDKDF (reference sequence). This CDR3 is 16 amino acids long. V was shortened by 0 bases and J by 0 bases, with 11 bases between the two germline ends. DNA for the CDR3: TGTGCCACCAGCAGAGACAAGAACCTTATGAACACTGAAGCTTTCTTT. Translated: CATSRDKNLMNTEAFF.

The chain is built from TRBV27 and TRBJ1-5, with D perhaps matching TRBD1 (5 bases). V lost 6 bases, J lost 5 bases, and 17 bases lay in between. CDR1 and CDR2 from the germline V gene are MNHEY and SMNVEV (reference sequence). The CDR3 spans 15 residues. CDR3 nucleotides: TGTGCCAGCAGCCCCACCATGGGGGTCGATCAGCCCCAGCATTTT. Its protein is CASSPTMGVDQPQHF.

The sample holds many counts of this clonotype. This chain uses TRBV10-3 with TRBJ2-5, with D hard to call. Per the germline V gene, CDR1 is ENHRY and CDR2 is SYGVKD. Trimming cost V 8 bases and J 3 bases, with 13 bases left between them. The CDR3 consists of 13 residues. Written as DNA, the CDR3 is TGTGCCATCGCCCCGGTCCCAGAAGAGACCCAGTACTTC. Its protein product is CAIAPVPEETQYF.

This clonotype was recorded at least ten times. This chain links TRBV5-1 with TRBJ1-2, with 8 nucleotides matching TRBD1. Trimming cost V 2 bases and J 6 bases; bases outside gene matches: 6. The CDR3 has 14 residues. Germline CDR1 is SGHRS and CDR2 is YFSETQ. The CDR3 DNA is TGCGCCAGCAGCTTAGGAACAGGGGGAGATGGCTACACCTTC. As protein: CASSLGTGGDGYTF.

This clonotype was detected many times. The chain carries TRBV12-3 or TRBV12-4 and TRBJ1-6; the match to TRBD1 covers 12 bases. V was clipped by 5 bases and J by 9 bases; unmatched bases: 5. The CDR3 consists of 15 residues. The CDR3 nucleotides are TGTGCCAGCAGTCAGGGACAGGGGGCAGTTTCACCCCTCCACTTT. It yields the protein CASSQGQGAVSPLHF.

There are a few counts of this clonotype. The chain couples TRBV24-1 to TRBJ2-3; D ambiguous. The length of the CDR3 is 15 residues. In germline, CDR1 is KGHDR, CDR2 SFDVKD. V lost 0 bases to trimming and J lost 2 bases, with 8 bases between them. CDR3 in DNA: TGTGCCACCAGTGATTTGGGCCAGAACACAGATACGCAGTATTTT. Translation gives CATSDLGQNTDTQYF.

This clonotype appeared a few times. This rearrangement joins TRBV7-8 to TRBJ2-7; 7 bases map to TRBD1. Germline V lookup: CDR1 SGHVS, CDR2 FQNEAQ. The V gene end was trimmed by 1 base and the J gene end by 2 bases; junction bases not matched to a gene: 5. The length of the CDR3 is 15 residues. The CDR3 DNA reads TGTGCCAGCAGCTTAGAGGGGGCGGCGACCTACGAGCAGTACTTC. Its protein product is CASSLEGAATYEQYF.

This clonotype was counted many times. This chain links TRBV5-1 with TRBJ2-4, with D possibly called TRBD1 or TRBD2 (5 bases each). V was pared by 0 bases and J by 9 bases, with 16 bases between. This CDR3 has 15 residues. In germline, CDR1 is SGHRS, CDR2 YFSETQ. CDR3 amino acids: CASSLAGWDESIQYF. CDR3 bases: TGCGCCAGCAGCTTGGCCGGTTGGGACGAAAGCATTCAGTACTTC.

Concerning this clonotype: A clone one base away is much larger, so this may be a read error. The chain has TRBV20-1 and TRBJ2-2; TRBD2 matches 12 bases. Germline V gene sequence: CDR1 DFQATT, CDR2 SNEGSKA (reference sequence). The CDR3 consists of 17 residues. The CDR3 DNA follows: TGCAGTGCTAGGCCCTCCACTAGCGGGGGGAACACCGGGGATCTGTTTTTT. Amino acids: CSARPSTSGGNTGDLFF.

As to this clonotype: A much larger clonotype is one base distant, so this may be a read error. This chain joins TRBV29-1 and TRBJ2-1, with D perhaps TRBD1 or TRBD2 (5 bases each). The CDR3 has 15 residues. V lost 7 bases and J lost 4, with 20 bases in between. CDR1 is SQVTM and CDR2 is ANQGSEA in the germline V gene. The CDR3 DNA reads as TGCAGCGCCTCGGGGCAGGGATTAGCGTACAATGAGCAGTTCTTC. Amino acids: CSASGQGLAYNEQFF.

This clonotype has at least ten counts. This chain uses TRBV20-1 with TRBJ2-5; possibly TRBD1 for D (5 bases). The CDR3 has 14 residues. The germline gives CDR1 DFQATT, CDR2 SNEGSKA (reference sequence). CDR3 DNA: TGCACCACCCGCAGGGTAAACAGGCAAGAGACCCAGTACTTC. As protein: CTTRRVNRQETQYF.

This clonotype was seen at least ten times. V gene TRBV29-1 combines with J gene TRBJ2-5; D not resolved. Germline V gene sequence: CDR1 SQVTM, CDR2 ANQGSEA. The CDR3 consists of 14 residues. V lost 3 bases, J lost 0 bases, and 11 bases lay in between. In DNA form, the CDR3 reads TGCAGCGTTGAGGGTCGGTCGTACCAAGAGACCCAGTACTTC. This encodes CSVEGRSYQETQYF.

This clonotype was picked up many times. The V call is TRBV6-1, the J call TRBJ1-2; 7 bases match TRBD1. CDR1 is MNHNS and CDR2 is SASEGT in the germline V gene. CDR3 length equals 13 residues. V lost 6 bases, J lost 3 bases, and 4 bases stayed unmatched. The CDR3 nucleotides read TGTGCCAGCAGGGATACAGGGGACTATGGCTACACCTTC. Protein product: CASRDTGDYGYTF.

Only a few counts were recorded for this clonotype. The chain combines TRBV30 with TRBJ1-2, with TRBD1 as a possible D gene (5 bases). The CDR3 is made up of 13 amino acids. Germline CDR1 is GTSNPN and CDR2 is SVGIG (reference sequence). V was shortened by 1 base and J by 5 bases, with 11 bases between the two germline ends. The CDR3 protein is CAWSGGHLYGYTF. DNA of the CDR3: TGTGCCTGGAGTGGAGGACACCTATATGGCTACACCTTC.

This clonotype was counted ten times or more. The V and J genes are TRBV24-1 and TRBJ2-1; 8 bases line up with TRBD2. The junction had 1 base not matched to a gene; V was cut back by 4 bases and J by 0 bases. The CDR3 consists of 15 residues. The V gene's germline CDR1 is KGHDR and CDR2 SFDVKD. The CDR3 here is CATSESGGSYNEQFF. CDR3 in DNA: TGTGCCACCAGTGAGAGCGGGGGCTCCTACAATGAGCAGTTCTTC.

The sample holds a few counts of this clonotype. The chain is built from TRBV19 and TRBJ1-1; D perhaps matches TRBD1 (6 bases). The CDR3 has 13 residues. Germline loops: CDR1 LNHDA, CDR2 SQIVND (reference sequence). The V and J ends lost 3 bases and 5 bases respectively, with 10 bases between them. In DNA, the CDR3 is TGTGCCAGTAGTATTACAGGGTGGACTGAAGCTTTCTTT. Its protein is CASSITGWTEAFF.

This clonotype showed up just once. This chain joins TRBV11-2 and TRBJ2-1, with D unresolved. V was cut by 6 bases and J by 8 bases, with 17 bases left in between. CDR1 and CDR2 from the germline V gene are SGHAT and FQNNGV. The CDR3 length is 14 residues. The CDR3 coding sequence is TGTGCCAGCAGGACCGGCGAGAGGTTGCATGAGCAGTTCTTC. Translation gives CASRTGERLHEQFF.

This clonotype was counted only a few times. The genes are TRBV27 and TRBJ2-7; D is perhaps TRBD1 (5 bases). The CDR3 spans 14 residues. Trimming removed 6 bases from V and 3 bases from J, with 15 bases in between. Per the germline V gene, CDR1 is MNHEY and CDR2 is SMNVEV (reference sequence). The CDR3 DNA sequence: TGTGCCAGCAGCTTACCGACAGCACTCTACGAGCAGTACTTC. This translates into CASSLPTALYEQYF.

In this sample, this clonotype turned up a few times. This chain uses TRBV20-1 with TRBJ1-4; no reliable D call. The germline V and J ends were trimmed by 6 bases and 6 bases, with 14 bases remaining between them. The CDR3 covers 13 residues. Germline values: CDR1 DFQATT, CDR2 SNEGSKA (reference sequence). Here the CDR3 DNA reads TGCAGTGCCTCCGAGGGTCGTGATGAAAAACTGTTTTTT. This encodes CSASEGRDEKLFF.

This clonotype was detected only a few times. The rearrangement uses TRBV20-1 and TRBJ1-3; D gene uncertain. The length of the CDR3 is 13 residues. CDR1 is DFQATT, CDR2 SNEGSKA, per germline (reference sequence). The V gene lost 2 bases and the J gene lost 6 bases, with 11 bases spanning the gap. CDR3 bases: TGCAGTGCTAGACTACGTAGGTCAAACACCATATATTTT. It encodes CSARLRRSNTIYF.

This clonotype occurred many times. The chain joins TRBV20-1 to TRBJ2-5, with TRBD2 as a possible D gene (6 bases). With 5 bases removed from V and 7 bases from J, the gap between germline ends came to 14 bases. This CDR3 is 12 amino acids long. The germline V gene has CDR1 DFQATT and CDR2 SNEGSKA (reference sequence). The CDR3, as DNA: TGCAGTGCTCGGCCGGGAGAAGGGACCCAGTACTTC. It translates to CSARPGEGTQYF.

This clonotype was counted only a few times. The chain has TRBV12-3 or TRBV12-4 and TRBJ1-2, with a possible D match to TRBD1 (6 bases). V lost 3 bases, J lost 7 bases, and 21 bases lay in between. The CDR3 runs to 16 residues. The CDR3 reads CASSFASDRPSSGYTF. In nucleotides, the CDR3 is TGTGCCAGCAGTTTCGCCTCCGACAGGCCGTCTAGTGGCTACACCTTC.

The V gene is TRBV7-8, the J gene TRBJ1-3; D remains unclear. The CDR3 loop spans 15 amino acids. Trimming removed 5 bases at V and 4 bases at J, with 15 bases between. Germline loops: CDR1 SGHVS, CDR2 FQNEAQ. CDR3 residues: CASSPQGMSGNTIYF. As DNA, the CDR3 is TGTGCCAGCAGCCCCCAAGGGATGTCAGGAAACACCATATATTTT.

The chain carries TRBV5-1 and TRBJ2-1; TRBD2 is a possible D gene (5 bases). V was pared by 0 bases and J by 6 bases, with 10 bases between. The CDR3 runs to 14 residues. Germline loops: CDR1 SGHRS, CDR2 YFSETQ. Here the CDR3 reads CASSLDGIINEQFF. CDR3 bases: TGCGCCAGCAGCTTGGACGGGATTATCAATGAGCAGTTCTTC.

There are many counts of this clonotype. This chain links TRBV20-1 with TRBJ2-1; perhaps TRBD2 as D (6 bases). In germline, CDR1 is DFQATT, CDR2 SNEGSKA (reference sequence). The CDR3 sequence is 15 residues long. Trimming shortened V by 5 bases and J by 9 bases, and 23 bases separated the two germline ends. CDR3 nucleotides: TGCAGTGCTTCTCACCCGGGACTGTCCATCGGTGAGCAGTTCTTC. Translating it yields CSASHPGLSIGEQFF.

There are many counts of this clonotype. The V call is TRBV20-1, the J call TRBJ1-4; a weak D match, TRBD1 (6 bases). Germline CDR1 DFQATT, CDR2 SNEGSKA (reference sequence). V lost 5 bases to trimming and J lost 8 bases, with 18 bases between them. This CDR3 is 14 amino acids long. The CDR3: CSAPLTGSGEKLFF. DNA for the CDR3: TGCAGTGCTCCCCTCACAGGGAGCGGGGAAAAACTGTTTTTT.